This entry lists 30 T cell receptor beta chains sequenced from one sample in a study of control samples from healthy donors and cancer patients. Assay: immunoSEQ multiplex PCR; the TCRdb copy retains only in-frame clones and omits some. The sample shows 60,000 to 75,000 clones, approximately 85% of them seen only once. Sequenced material: blood. The origin of the receptors is a man in his forties in good health.

J is TRBJ1-5 and V is TRBV28, with D tentatively TRBD1 (5 bases). This CDR3 is 17 amino acids long. Looked up from germline, CDR1 is MDHEN and CDR2 is SYDVKM. Trimming left V 5 bases short and J 2 bases short, with 19 bases between. CDR3 residues: CASSGAFGDIGNQPQHF. CDR3 nucleotides: TGTGCCAGCAGTGGGGCCTTTGGGGATATTGGCAATCAGCCCCAGCATTTT.

CDR3 loop: CATQAGHSYEQYF. The CDR3 nucleotides read TGTGCCACTCAAGCGGGCCACTCCTACGAGCAGTACTTC. The chain links TRBV10-3 to TRBJ2-7, with D possibly being TRBD2 (6 bases). CDR1 is ENHRY and CDR2 is SYGVKD in the germline V gene. V lost 10 bases and J lost 0, with 13 bases in between. CDR3 length equals 13 residues.

J is TRBJ1-1 and V is TRBV6-5, with 10 bases that match TRBD1. Trimming cost V 3 bases and J 5 bases; bases outside gene matches: 6. This CDR3 comprises 15 residues. The V gene's germline CDR1 is MNHEY and CDR2 SVGAGI. In DNA form, the CDR3 reads TGTGCCAGCAGTTATTCTATGGACAGGGGGACTGAAGCTTTCTTT. Its protein product is CASSYSMDRGTEAFF.

The V call is TRBV28, the J call TRBJ2-7; 12 nucleotides line up with TRBD2. The germline CDR1 and CDR2 sequences are MDHEN and SYDVKM. With 5 bases clipped from V and 0 bases from J, the junction kept 5 bases outside the gene matches. The CDR3 runs to 16 residues. The CDR3 DNA reads as TGTGCCAGCAGTGACGCTAGCGGGAGGGCCTCCTACGAGCAGTACTTC. This translates into CASSDASGRASYEQYF.

This sequence joins TRBV24-1 and TRBJ2-7; no clear D gene. The germline V gene encodes CDR1 KGHDR and CDR2 SFDVKD. Trimming pared 9 bases from V and 2 bases from J, leaving 13 bases between. CDR3 size: 13 residues. The CDR3: CATSGSTTYEQYF. The CDR3, as DNA: TGTGCCACCTCCGGCAGCACCACCTACGAGCAGTACTTC.

CDR3 coding DNA: TGTGCCAGCAGCATAGGGGGAAACACCATATATTTT. Its translation is CASSIGGNTIYF. This chain uses TRBV5-6 with TRBJ1-3, with D hard to call. Trimming took off 4 bases at V and 4 bases at J, with 6 bases between the two ends. The CDR3 spans 12 residues. Germline V gives CDR1 SGHDT, CDR2 YYEEEE.

This chain links TRBV6-1 with TRBJ2-1; D gene ambiguous. V lost 3 bases and J lost 12, with 12 bases in between. The germline gives CDR1 MNHNS, CDR2 SASEGT. The CDR3 runs 12 residues. CDR3 sequence reads: CASSEVGGVQFF. As DNA, the CDR3 is TGTGCCAGCAGTGAGGTTGGCGGCGTGCAGTTCTTC.

The V gene is TRBV7-2, the J gene TRBJ2-3; D perhaps matches TRBD2 (7 bases). CDR1 SGHTA and CDR2 FQGNSA come from the germline V gene. V was shortened by 5 bases and J by 2 bases, with 17 bases between the two germline ends. This CDR3 is built from 16 residues. The CDR3 spells CASSPRGGGNTDTQYF. The CDR3 DNA is TGTGCCAGCAGCCCTCGGGGAGGGGGGAACACAGATACGCAGTATTTT.

The V call is TRBV2, the J call TRBJ2-7; D is undetermined. In germline, CDR1 is SNHLY, CDR2 FYNNEI. Trimming removed 2 bases from V and 3 bases from J, with 8 bases in between. The CDR3 runs to 13 residues. The CDR3 sequence: CASSERTVYEQYF. As DNA, the CDR3 is TGTGCCAGCAGTGAAAGGACGGTCTACGAGCAGTACTTC.

The J gene is TRBJ1-2, the V gene TRBV11-3; D is uncertain. Trimming pared 1 base from V and 3 bases from J, leaving 6 bases between. This CDR3 is 13 amino acids long. Germline V gene data show CDR1 as SGHNT and CDR2 as YENEEA. The CDR3, as DNA: TGTGCCAGCAGCTTAGGACAATACTATGGCTACACCTTC. Amino acid sequence: CASSLGQYYGYTF.

This chain links TRBV28 with TRBJ1-4; tentative D call: TRBD1 (5 bases). Trimming took off 6 bases at V and 4 bases at J, with 12 bases between the two ends. Germline CDR1 and CDR2: MDHEN and SYDVKM. The CDR3 covers 14 residues. The CDR3 loop reads CASRLGEVNEKLFF. The DNA of the CDR3 is TGTGCCAGCAGGCTAGGGGAGGTTAATGAAAAACTGTTTTTT.

The chain has TRBV7-3 and TRBJ2-1; 10 nucleotides agree with TRBD2. CDR1 and CDR2 from the germline V gene are SGHTA and FQGTGA. The J segment lost 10 bases and the V segment lost 8 bases, leaving 14 bases of the junction unmatched. The CDR3 contains 15 residues. This chain's CDR3 is CASPLLGLAGDEQFF. DNA for the CDR3: TGTGCCAGCCCTCTTTTGGGGCTAGCGGGAGACGAGCAGTTCTTC.

The DNA of the CDR3 is TGTGCCAGCGCCCGGGACAGCACAGATACGCAGTATTTT. Translating it yields CASARDSTDTQYF. The rearrangement links TRBV6-6 to TRBJ2-3; D is tentatively TRBD1 or TRBD2 (5 bases each). The CDR3 extends over 13 amino acids. Germline V gives CDR1 MNHNY, CDR2 SVGAGI (reference sequence). Trimming took 8 bases from V and 0 from J, leaving 9 bases between them.

The V and J genes are TRBV5-1 and TRBJ1-5; no definite D call. Germline V gene lookup returns CDR1 SGHRS and CDR2 YFSETQ. Between the trimmed V and J ends, which lost 0 bases and 4 bases, there was a span of 8 bases. This CDR3 spans 14 amino acids. The chain's CDR3 is CASSLGQVNQPQHF. In DNA form, the CDR3 reads TGCGCCAGCAGCTTGGGACAAGTTAATCAGCCCCAGCATTTT.

The rearrangement joins TRBV6-1 to TRBJ2-5, with D maybe TRBD2 (7 bases). Germline V gene sequence: CDR1 MNHNS, CDR2 SASEGT. This CDR3 region has 14 residues. The V gene lost 2 bases and the J gene lost 6 bases, with 13 bases spanning the gap. CDR3 nucleotides: TGTGCCAGCAGTGAACTAGGGGGGGCGAAGACCCAGTACTTC. Translating gives CASSELGGAKTQYF.

J is TRBJ2-1 and V is TRBV2; D is unresolved. V lost 7 bases to trimming and J lost 4 bases, with 14 bases between them. The germline CDR1 and CDR2 sequences are SNHLY and FYNNEI. CDR3 length equals 14 residues. The CDR3 loop is CASNNPSLYNEQFF. CDR3 DNA: TGTGCCAGCAATAACCCTTCCCTGTACAATGAGCAGTTCTTC.

This chain joins TRBV6-5 and TRBJ2-1; 13 bases fit TRBD2. J gave up 8 bases and V 6 bases, and 4 bases lay outside the gene matches. The germline CDR1 and CDR2 sequences are MNHEY and SVGAGI. The CDR3 contains 14 residues. The CDR3 loop reads CASRGLAGFYEQFF. CDR3 sequence (DNA): TGTGCCAGCAGGGGACTAGCGGGATTCTATGAGCAGTTCTTC.

This chain uses TRBV19 with TRBJ1-2, with D perhaps TRBD1 (6 bases). V dropped 3 bases and J dropped 2 bases, with 13 bases sitting between them. The CDR3 runs 15 residues. Germline CDR1 LNHDA, CDR2 SQIVND (reference sequence). The CDR3 loop reads CASSILTGMNYGYTF. CDR3 bases: TGTGCCAGTAGTATTCTTACAGGGATGAACTATGGCTACACCTTC.

This clone was seen a few times. The gene calls are TRBV21-1 and TRBJ1-5. TRBV21-1 is classified as a pseudogene. The CDR3 has 14 amino acids. CDR3 protein: CASSKWWGNQPQHF. Here the CDR3 DNA reads TGTGCCAGCAGCAAATGGTGGGGAAATCAGCCCCAGCATTTT.

Only one count was recorded for this clone. The V call is TRBV4-1, the J call TRBJ1-5; D uncertain. This CDR3 comprises 15 residues. The V end was cut by 1 base, the J end by 0 bases, with 7 bases between. Looked up from germline, CDR1 is MGHRA and CDR2 is YSYEKL. CDR3: CASSQVPDSNQPQHF. The CDR3 DNA follows: TGCGCCAGCAGCCAAGTTCCGGATAGCAATCAGCCCCAGCATTTT.

The chain joins TRBV19 to TRBJ1-1; D not certain. Trimming stripped 4 bases from V and 1 base from J, with 4 bases between. The germline CDR1 and CDR2 sequences are LNHDA and SQIVND (reference sequence). The CDR3 is 12 amino acids. CDR3 in amino acids: CASSKGNTEAFF. Written as DNA, the CDR3 is TGTGCCAGTAGTAAGGGGAACACTGAAGCTTTCTTT.

The J gene is TRBJ2-5, the V gene TRBV30, with D possibly called TRBD1 or TRBD2 (5 bases each). The CDR3 has 14 amino acids. Germline V CDR1 and CDR2: GTSNPN, SVGIG (reference sequence). The V gene lost 0 bases and the J gene lost 1 base, with 9 bases spanning the gap. CDR3 nucleotides: TGTGCCTGGAGTGTCTCAGGGACCCAAGAGACCCAGTACTTC. As protein: CAWSVSGTQETQYF.

The V and J genes are TRBV6-4 and TRBJ1-1, with 10 bases identical to TRBD1. Germline CDR1 reads MRHNA; CDR2 reads SNTAGT. The CDR3 is made up of 14 amino acids. J gave up 4 bases and V 5 bases, and 4 bases lay outside the gene matches. The CDR3 loop is CASSPGQGTTEAFF. Here the CDR3 DNA reads TGTGCCAGCAGTCCGGGACAGGGGACCACTGAAGCTTTCTTT.

This chain uses TRBV6-5 with TRBJ2-7; D perhaps matches TRBD2 (5 bases). The CDR3 has 13 residues. Trimming removed 8 bases at V and 4 bases at J, with 15 bases between. Germline V lookup: CDR1 MNHEY, CDR2 SVGAGI. The CDR3 DNA reads as TGTGCCAGCCGGGGTTCCCGGCCTTACGAGCAGTACTTC. It codes for CASRGSRPYEQYF.

V and J are TRBV6-5 and TRBJ2-7; 7 nucleotides line up with TRBD1. The CDR3 extends over 16 amino acids. V lost 0 bases, J lost 2 bases, and 7 bases stayed unmatched. The germline V gene has CDR1 MNHEY and CDR2 SVGAGI. The CDR3 sequence: CASSYSNRGAAYEQYF. In nucleotides, the CDR3 is TGTGCCAGCAGTTACTCGAACAGGGGCGCGGCCTACGAGCAGTACTTC.

Only a few counts were recorded for this clone. The V call is TRBV15, the J call TRBJ2-1, with TRBD1 identical over 10 bases. Germline-derived CDR1 and CDR2 are LNHNV and YYDKDF (reference sequence). J lost 6 bases, V lost 2 bases, and 7 bases had no gene match. CDR3 length equals 16 residues. In DNA form, the CDR3 reads TGTGCCACCAGCAGATCTAGACAGGGGGCCGTCAATGAGCAGTTCTTC. As protein: CATSRSRQGAVNEQFF.

This chain connects TRBV2 to TRBJ2-5; 11 bases agree with TRBD2. CDR1 SNHLY and CDR2 FYNNEI come from the germline V gene. The length of the CDR3 is 16 residues. V was clipped by 5 bases and J by 1 base; unmatched bases: 6. As DNA, the CDR3 is TGTGCCAGCAGTCCAAGACTAGCGGGGACCCAAGAGACCCAGTACTTC. Amino acid sequence: CASSPRLAGTQETQYF.

This clone was observed a single time. The chain links TRBV5-5 to TRBJ1-1, with D maybe TRBD1 (6 bases). V was trimmed by 2 bases and J by 1 base, leaving 12 bases between them. Per the germline V gene, CDR1 is SGHKS and CDR2 is YYEKEE (reference sequence). The CDR3 runs to 15 residues. The CDR3 loop reads CASSLRQAANTEAFF. The CDR3 nucleotides read TGTGCCAGCAGCTTAAGACAGGCCGCGAACACTGAAGCTTTCTTT.

This chain connects TRBV5-5 to TRBJ1-1; D is unclear. The V gene lost 0 bases and the J gene lost 1 base, with 7 bases spanning the gap. There are 14 residues in the CDR3. CDR1 and CDR2 from the germline V gene are SGHKS and YYEKEE (reference sequence). Here the CDR3 DNA reads TGTGCCAGCAGCTTGGGCGGGCCGAACACTGAAGCTTTCTTT. Amino acid sequence: CASSLGGPNTEAFF.

The chain combines TRBV7-8 with TRBJ2-1; the D gene is possibly TRBD1 (5 bases). Deletions cut 2 bases from V and 0 bases from J, with 8 bases between. This CDR3 is built from 15 residues. Germline V CDR1 and CDR2: SGHVS, FQNEAQ. The CDR3 region is CASSLWTSSYNEQFF. In DNA, the CDR3 is TGTGCCAGCAGCTTATGGACAAGCTCCTACAATGAGCAGTTCTTC. Full variable domain (remainder filled in from reference TRBV7-8 and TRBJ2-1): GAGVSQSPRYKVAKRGQDVALRCDPISGHVSLFWYQQALGQGPEFLTYFQNEAQLDKSGLPSDRFFAERPEGSVSTLKIQRTQQEDSAVYLCASSLWTSSYNEQFFGPGTRLTVL.